Each of the 27 T cell receptor beta chains below was sequenced from the same sample in a study of blood T cell repertoires in COVID-19. TCRdb keeps only in-frame clones here, not all; method: immunoSEQ multiplex PCR. The table shows some 83,000 clones, with approximately 90% occurring only once. The sample consisted of peripheral blood. Receptors originate from a man aged 60-69 years with acute or convalescent COVID-19.

This clone was detected only once. This chain links TRBV24-1 with TRBJ1-2, with TRBD1 matching 8 bases. With V trimmed by 5 bases and J by 5 bases, 3 bases remained unmatched. There are 13 residues in the CDR3. Germline values: CDR1 KGHDR, CDR2 SFDVKD. The CDR3 is CATSARTGYGYTF. The CDR3 coding sequence is TGTGCCACCAGTGCCCGGACAGGGTATGGCTACACCTTC.

The chain is built from TRBV24-1 and TRBJ1-1; D is unresolved. The germline V gene has CDR1 KGHDR and CDR2 SFDVKD. CDR3 length: 13 amino acids. The V gene lost 1 base and the J gene lost 5 bases, with 7 bases spanning the gap. Here the CDR3 reads CATSDFGGTEAFF. CDR3 nucleotide sequence: TGTGCCACCAGTGATTTCGGAGGTACTGAAGCTTTCTTT.

This clone was seen a handful of times. V is TRBV6-6 and J is TRBJ2-7; a possible D gene is TRBD1 (7 bases). This CDR3 is 14 amino acids long. With 8 bases removed from V and 3 bases from J, the gap between germline ends came to 17 bases. Germline-derived CDR1 and CDR2 are MNHNY and SVGAGI (reference sequence). CDR3 nucleotides: TGTGCCAGCTGCGCGGGACAGATTAACTACGAGCAGTACTTC. Its protein product is CASCAGQINYEQYF.

The genes are TRBV7-6 and TRBJ2-7; possibly TRBD2 for D (6 bases). V was trimmed by 5 bases and J by 4 bases, leaving 12 bases between them. The CDR3 is made up of 13 amino acids. Germline assignment: CDR1 SGHVS and CDR2 FNYEAQ. The CDR3, as DNA: TGTGCCAGCAGCCCCGCCGGGAGTTACGAGCAGTACTTC. Translation: CASSPAGSYEQYF.

The V call is TRBV19, the J call TRBJ2-7, with 9 bases fitting TRBD1. Germline V CDR1 and CDR2: LNHDA, SQIVND (reference sequence). The CDR3 runs to 15 residues. J was trimmed by 3 bases and V by 3 bases; bases with no gene match: 6. CDR3 sequence (DNA): TGTGCCAGTAGTATGGGGACGACAGGGGGCTACGAGCAGTACTTC. As protein: CASSMGTTGGYEQYF.

V is TRBV6-2 or TRBV6-3 and J is TRBJ2-6, with TRBD2 as a possible D gene (5 bases). Germline V lookup: CDR1 MNHEY, CDR2 SVGEGT. The CDR3 has 17 residues. Trimming removed 2 bases from V and 2 bases from J, with 13 bases in between. CDR3 nucleotide sequence: TGTGCCAGCAGTTACACGTGGACTGTGGCTGGGGCCAACGTCCTGACTTTC. It encodes CASSYTWTVAGANVLTF.

The genes are TRBV24-1 and TRBJ1-5, with TRBD1 matching 8 bases. The CDR3 extends over 16 amino acids. V gave up 3 bases and J gave up 3 bases; unmatched junction bases: 6. Looked up from germline, CDR1 is KGHDR and CDR2 is SFDVKD. The CDR3 spells CATSDPRTGNNQPQHF. The CDR3 bases are TGTGCCACCAGTGATCCCAGGACAGGGAACAATCAGCCCCAGCATTTT.

This chain uses TRBV6-6 with TRBJ2-1; TRBD2 is a possible D gene (6 bases). This CDR3 is built from 19 residues. The V end lost 5 bases, the J end lost 0 bases, and 23 bases lay between the germline ends. Germline V gives CDR1 MNHNY, CDR2 SVGAGI (reference sequence). The CDR3 loop is CASSPQRAGRIGSYNEQFF. CDR3 coding DNA: TGTGCCAGCAGTCCCCAAAGGGCGGGGAGGATCGGCTCCTACAATGAGCAGTTCTTC.

The chain joins TRBV5-1 to TRBJ1-2; TRBD1 might be the D (5 bases). This CDR3 spans 13 amino acids. CDR1 SGHRS and CDR2 YFSETQ come from the germline V gene. V lost 4 bases, J lost 4 bases, and 11 bases lay in between. CDR3 sequence (DNA): TGCGCCAGCAGCAACGACAGATCCTATGGCTACACCTTC. Translating it yields CASSNDRSYGYTF.

The rearrangement links TRBV9 to TRBJ2-6; 8 bases are shared with TRBD1. Germline CDR1 SGDLS, CDR2 YYNGEE. V shed 0 bases and J 5 bases; nucleotides not matched to a gene: 10. The CDR3 has 18 amino acids. The CDR3 here is CASSVGAGGRFRANVLTF. CDR3 in DNA: TGTGCCAGCAGCGTAGGGGCAGGGGGCAGGTTTAGGGCCAACGTCCTGACTTTC.

In its sample, this clone was seen once. V and J are TRBV27 and TRBJ1-4, with 10 bases fitting TRBD1. Germline trimming cut 6 bases from V and 13 bases from J; bases unmatched to any gene: 5. Germline V CDR1 and CDR2: MNHEY, SMNVEV (reference sequence). The CDR3 has 12 residues. In DNA, the CDR3 is TGTGCCAGCAGAGACAGGGGGCTGGGACTGTTTTTT. Protein: CASRDRGLGLFF.

V is TRBV13 and J is TRBJ2-3; D is perhaps TRBD2 (6 bases). Trimming pared 5 bases from V and 0 bases from J, leaving 15 bases between. Germline V gene data show CDR1 as PRHDT and CDR2 as FYEKMQ (reference sequence). The CDR3 sequence is 16 residues long. The chain's CDR3 is CASSQRSLASTDTQYF. The CDR3 DNA sequence: TGTGCCAGCAGCCAAAGGTCACTAGCAAGCACAGATACGCAGTATTTT.

The chain couples TRBV6-1 to TRBJ1-6, with 8 bases identical to TRBD1. CDR3 length: 18 amino acids. Looked up from germline, CDR1 is MNHNS and CDR2 is SASEGT. V lost 2 bases and J lost 5; bases outside the gene matches: 11. The DNA of the CDR3 is TGTGCCAGCAGTGAAAGAGCAGGGGGCGGAATTAATAATTCACCCCTCCACTTT. Translating it yields CASSERAGGGINNSPLHF.

The chain uses TRBV6-1 and TRBJ2-7, with D perhaps TRBD1 (6 bases). The V end lost 0 bases, the J end lost 2 bases, and 14 bases lay between the germline ends. There are 16 residues in the CDR3. CDR1 is MNHNS and CDR2 is SASEGT in the germline V gene. DNA of the CDR3: TGTGCCAGCAGTGAAGCCTTGGGGCAGGGGACCTACGAGCAGTACTTC. This sequence encodes CASSEALGQGTYEQYF.

J is TRBJ2-2 and V is TRBV5-1; possibly TRBD2 for D (5 bases). CDR1 and CDR2 from the germline V gene are SGHRS and YFSETQ. The CDR3 runs 15 residues. With 1 base removed from V and 1 base from J, the gap between germline ends came to 8 bases. For the CDR3, the DNA is TGCGCCAGCAGCTTGACGGGAAAGAACACCGGGGAGCTGTTTTTT. Its translation is CASSLTGKNTGELFF.

The chain carries TRBV6-5 and TRBJ1-1; 9 positions agree with TRBD1. Trimming took 4 bases from V and 7 from J; bases not matched to a gene: 4. CDR1 MNHEY and CDR2 SVGAGI come from the germline V gene. The length of the CDR3 is 13 residues. CDR3 region: CASSFDRGVEAFF. CDR3 DNA: TGTGCCAGCAGTTTCGACAGGGGGGTTGAAGCTTTCTTT.

The chain uses TRBV7-7 and TRBJ2-1; D gene ambiguous. This CDR3 has 15 amino acids. The V and J ends lost 5 bases and 0 bases respectively, with 11 bases between them. Germline lookup yields CDR1 SSHAT and CDR2 FNYEAQ (reference sequence). The CDR3, as DNA: TGTGCCAGCAGCCCGCGCGTGAGCTCCTACAATGAGCAGTTCTTC. Translated, it gives CASSPRVSSYNEQFF.

The chain is built from TRBV6-5 and TRBJ2-3, with 12 positions matching TRBD2. V gave up 4 bases and J gave up 4 bases; unmatched junction bases: 3. CDR1 MNHEY and CDR2 SVGAGI come from the germline V gene. This CDR3 spans 15 amino acids. The DNA for the CDR3 is TGTGCCAGCAGTTTTCTAGCGGGGGGGCCAGATACGCAGTATTTT. As protein: CASSFLAGGPDTQYF.

The V call is TRBV6-5, the J call TRBJ2-2; 7 bases line up with TRBD1. The CDR3 runs 15 residues. The germline V gene encodes CDR1 MNHEY and CDR2 SVGAGI. V was pared by 5 bases and J by 7 bases, with 10 bases of the junction left unmatched. The CDR3 spells CASSPPRGGSGELFF. The CDR3 DNA reads TGTGCCAGCAGTCCTCCGCGAGGGGGCAGCGGGGAGCTGTTTTTT.

The V and J genes are TRBV5-4 and TRBJ1-2; TRBD1 matches 8 bases. From germline, CDR1 is SGHNT and CDR2 YYREEE (reference sequence). The CDR3 consists of 13 residues. The ends lost 4 bases at V and 4 bases at J; junction bases unmatched: 3. The CDR3 DNA sequence: TGTGCCAGCAGCCCGACAGGGGCCTATGGCTACACCTTC. Amino acids: CASSPTGAYGYTF.

This clone was seen a few times. CDR3 region: CASSLAAQERYTF. The CDR3 bases are TGCGCCAGCAGCTTGGCCGCCCAGGAACGCTACACCTTC. This chain connects TRBV5-1 to TRBJ1-2; D is undetermined. Germline lookup yields CDR1 SGHRS and CDR2 YFSETQ. V lost 0 bases, J lost 9 bases, and 12 bases lay in between. This CDR3 contains 13 residues.

This chain uses TRBV6-6 with TRBJ2-3, with 9 bases lining up with TRBD1. Germline V CDR1 and CDR2: MNHNY, SVGAGI (reference sequence). The CDR3 is 15 residues long. With 5 bases clipped from V and 6 bases from J, the junction kept 9 bases outside the gene matches. The CDR3 DNA reads TGTGCCAGCAGTAAGGGACAGGGAGGGAGGGATACGCAGTATTTT. Encoded protein: CASSKGQGGRDTQYF.

The chain links TRBV12-5 to TRBJ1-1; D is possibly TRBD1 (6 bases). The CDR3 is made up of 14 amino acids. The V gene lost 6 bases and the J gene lost 3 bases, with 14 bases spanning the gap. Germline loops: CDR1 LGHNT, CDR2 FRNRAP. The CDR3 nucleotides are TGTGCTAGTGGCGACAGGTACAGCGACACTGAAGCTTTCTTT. It codes for CASGDRYSDTEAFF.

The chain has TRBV12-3 or TRBV12-4 and TRBJ2-1; D remains ambiguous. The CDR3 has 11 residues. Between the trimmed V and J ends, which lost 3 bases and 9 bases, there was a span of 6 bases. CDR3 bases: TGTGCCAGCAGTTTTCGTTCTGAGCAGTTCTTC. The encoded protein is CASSFRSEQFF.

The CDR3 DNA sequence: TGTGCCACCAGCGCCCTCCTAGCCCCCCAAGAGACCCAGTACTTC. Translating it yields CATSALLAPQETQYF. V gene TRBV15 combines with J gene TRBJ2-5; D might be TRBD2 (5 bases). CDR1 and CDR2 from the germline V gene are LNHNV and YYDKDF (reference sequence). V was cut by 5 bases and J by 1 base, with 14 bases left in between. The CDR3 consists of 15 residues. Based on the CDR3 plus reference TRBV15 and TRBJ2-5, the full variable domain is DAMVIQNPRYQVTQFGKPVTLSCSQTLNHNVMYWYQQKSSQAPKLLFHYYDKDFNNEADTPDNFQSRRPNTSFCFLDIRSPGLGDTAMYLCATSALLAPQETQYFGPGTRLLVL.

The chain joins TRBV5-4 to TRBJ2-5; D gene uncertain. Germline V CDR1 and CDR2: SGHNT, YYREEE (reference sequence). The V gene lost 3 bases and the J gene lost 5 bases, with 11 bases spanning the gap. The CDR3 sequence is 13 residues long. The CDR3 here is CASSSPPSETQYF. In nucleotides, the CDR3 is TGTGCCAGCAGCTCCCCCCCGTCGGAGACCCAGTACTTC.

The chain links TRBV24-1 to TRBJ2-5; 11 nucleotides line up with TRBD1. CDR3 length: 16 residues. V was pared by 4 bases and J by 5 bases, with 8 bases of the junction left unmatched. In germline, CDR1 is KGHDR, CDR2 SFDVKD. Here the CDR3 DNA reads TGTGCCACCAGTGAAACGAGGACAGGGGGCGTGGAGACCCAGTACTTC. Translation: CATSETRTGGVETQYF.